The subject of this entry is one T cell receptor beta chain. This specimen comes from a study of early T cells in non-severe SARS-CoV-2 infection. Via MiXCR, TCRdb re-called the 5' RACE reads, giving one row per CDR3 protein. Of more than 95,000 distinct CDR3 sequences listed, 16% are singletons. CDR1 SGHAT and CDR2 FQNNGV come from the germline V gene. The V end lost 4 bases, the J end lost 4 bases, and 16 bases lay between the germline ends. The CDR3 has 15 residues. The source material was whole blood. The receptor was isolated from an adult who was a healthcare worker with PCR-confirmed SARS-CoV-2 infection or an uninfected control (not recorded which). The chain recombines TRBV11-2 with TRBJ1-2; D is ambiguous. The CDR3 reads CASSSMAPVLYGYTF. CDR3 DNA: TGTGCCAGCAGCTCGATGGCACCAGTCCTCTATGGCTACACCTTC.